The 24 T cell receptor beta chains below all came from one sample that was sequenced in a study of regulatory T cells in long-lasting Graves disease. The time point: persistent/refractory GD, antithyroid drugs over 5 years with positive TRAb. The TCR library was made from RNA extracted from PBMCs. Sequencing libraries for TCR beta were prepared with iRepertoire HTBI primers and Arm-PCR of CDR3 regions. TCRdb re-analysed the multiplex PCR reads in MiXCR, keeping a single row per CDR3 protein. The sample consists of around 450,000 distinct CDR3 sequences, about a fifth of them appearing once. The source material was peripheral blood mononuclear cells (PBMCs), sampled when the disease was refractory, from a patient treated with antithyroid drugs. The receptors come from a female donor with Graves disease.

The V gene is TRBV27, the J gene TRBJ1-4; 7 bases match TRBD1. V gave up 7 bases and J gave up 8 bases; unmatched junction bases: 7. The CDR3 totals 13 residues. Germline V CDR1 and CDR2: MNHEY, SMNVEV (reference sequence). CDR3 protein: CASKTGFREKLFF. CDR3 DNA: TGTGCCAGCAAGACAGGGTTTAGGGAAAAACTGTTTTTT.

The chain has TRBV20-1 and TRBJ2-5; D ambiguous. V was shortened by 2 bases and J by 2 bases, with 9 bases between the two germline ends. The germline gives CDR1 DFQATT, CDR2 SNEGSKA (reference sequence). The CDR3 is 13 amino acids. CDR3 amino acids: CSARRGTQETQYF. DNA for the CDR3: TGCAGTGCTAGACGAGGAACGCAAGAGACCCAGTACTTC.

CDR3 coding DNA: TGCGCCAGCAGGCCGAACGGGAATTACAATGAGCAGTTCTTC. Encoded protein: CASRPNGNYNEQFF. This chain links TRBV5-1 with TRBJ2-1; a weak D match, TRBD2 (5 bases). This CDR3 is built from 14 residues. Germline lookup yields CDR1 SGHRS and CDR2 YFSETQ. The V end was cut by 5 bases, the J end by 4 bases, with 13 bases between.

This clonotype was picked up a small number of times. This chain uses TRBV11-3 with TRBJ2-7; D not resolved. The CDR3 is 14 residues long. Between the trimmed V and J ends, which lost 6 bases and 2 bases, there was a span of 14 bases. Per germline, CDR1 SGHNT and CDR2 YENEEA. DNA of the CDR3: TGTGCCAGCAGACCCTCGGGCAGAACCTACGAGCAGTACTTC. It specifies CASRPSGRTYEQYF.

This clonotype was recorded at least ten times. This chain joins TRBV7-9 and TRBJ2-7, with D possibly called TRBD1 or TRBD2 (6 bases each). The germline V gene encodes CDR1 SEHNR and CDR2 FQNEAQ (reference sequence). The length of the CDR3 is 14 residues. V was pared by 4 bases and J by 2 bases, with 12 bases between. CDR3 residues: CASSSRGGTYEQYF. Here the CDR3 DNA reads TGTGCCAGCAGCTCCAGGGGCGGGACCTACGAGCAGTACTTC.

This clonotype has ten or more counts. One junction end disagrees with the germline gene, perhaps due to a read error. This chain connects TRBV12-3 or TRBV12-4 to TRBJ1-4, with a tentative D call TRBD1 (6 bases). This CDR3 spans 12 amino acids. The CDR3 reads CASSLGTGQLTF. For the CDR3, the DNA is TGTGCCAGCAGTTTGGGGACCGGACAGTTGACTTTT.

CDR3 region: CASSSRDSNTGELFF. Written as DNA, the CDR3 is TGTGCCAGCAGCTCCCGGGACAGTAACACCGGGGAGCTGTTTTTT. This chain joins TRBV11-1 and TRBJ2-2, with 7 bases lining up with TRBD1. The CDR3 covers 15 residues. Germline V gene data show CDR1 as SGHAT and CDR2 as FQDESV (reference sequence). V dropped 4 bases and J dropped 2; count of bases not matched to a gene: 4.

This clonotype appeared a few times. V usage is TRBV4-2 and J usage is TRBJ1-1, with 9 bases identical to TRBD1. The CDR3 extends over 15 amino acids. V lost 0 bases, J lost 4 bases, and 3 bases stayed unmatched. CDR1 and CDR2 from the germline V gene are LGHNA and YNFKEQ. The CDR3 sequence is CASSQEQGASTEAFF. The DNA of the CDR3 is TGTGCCAGCAGCCAAGAACAGGGGGCGAGCACTGAAGCTTTCTTT.

This clonotype was detected only a few times. The CDR3 DNA reads as TGTGCCAGCAGCATGGGGTCTCCCGGGGTGTACTTC. Translated: CASSMGSPGVYF. The chain joins TRBV27 to TRBJ2-4, with D perhaps TRBD2 (5 bases). The germline gives CDR1 MNHEY, CDR2 SMNVEV (reference sequence). The CDR3 is 12 residues long. Trimming stripped 6 bases from V and 15 bases from J, with 18 bases between.

In this sample, this clonotype turned up a few times. The rearrangement joins TRBV5-6 to TRBJ2-5; 10 bases fit TRBD1. Germline V gene sequence: CDR1 SGHDT, CDR2 YYEEEE. The CDR3 covers 16 residues. V trimming: 4 bases; J trimming: 5 bases; junction bases outside the gene matches: 11. This CDR3 reads CASSLGQGWDSETQYF. In DNA, the CDR3 is TGTGCCAGCAGCCTGGGACAGGGGTGGGATTCGGAGACCCAGTACTTC.

The table lists this clonotype with many counts. The chain links TRBV11-1 to TRBJ1-1; no clear D. With 0 bases removed from V and 4 bases from J, the gap between germline ends came to 6 bases. Germline CDR1 is SGHAT and CDR2 is FQDESV (reference sequence). CDR3 size: 13 residues. The CDR3: CASSLAEVTEAFF. In nucleotides, the CDR3 is TGTGCCAGCAGCTTAGCAGAGGTCACTGAAGCTTTCTTT.

The rearrangement links TRBV24-1 to TRBJ2-1, with TRBD2 identical over 10 bases. The V gene's germline CDR1 is KGHDR and CDR2 SFDVKD. Trimming cost V 4 bases and J 3 bases; bases outside gene matches: 8. The CDR3 length is 17 residues. The CDR3 loop is CATSDTGTSDIYNEQFF. The CDR3 DNA reads as TGTGCCACCAGTGACACAGGGACTAGCGACATCTACAATGAGCAGTTCTTC.

The chain combines TRBV13 with TRBJ2-7; TRBD1 agrees at 9 bases. CDR3 size: 17 residues. The V gene end was trimmed by 0 bases and the J gene end by 5 bases; junction bases not matched to a gene: 11. Germline CDR1 PRHDT, CDR2 FYEKMQ (reference sequence). The CDR3 coding sequence is TGTGCCAGCAGCTTAGGTGGGGCGACAGGGGGTTCCCACGAGCAGTACTTC. It specifies CASSLGGATGGSHEQYF.

In this sample, this clonotype turned up a few times. V usage is TRBV6-1 and J usage is TRBJ1-1; 7 nucleotides line up with TRBD1. This CDR3 comprises 17 residues. Germline CDR1 MNHNS, CDR2 SASEGT. Trimming removed 4 bases from V and 0 bases from J; junction bases left unmatched: 11. Written as DNA, the CDR3 is TGTGCCAGCAGTGGTTGGACAGGTTTTTCCCTGAACACTGAAGCTTTCTTT. As protein: CASSGWTGFSLNTEAFF.

This clonotype was observed many times. The genes are TRBV12-3 or TRBV12-4 and TRBJ1-2; 9 positions match TRBD1. V dropped 0 bases and J dropped 6; count of bases not matched to a gene: 5. This CDR3 has 15 amino acids. The CDR3 loop is CASSLARQGGNGYTF. CDR3 DNA: TGTGCCAGCAGTTTAGCACGACAGGGGGGAAATGGCTACACCTTC.

In its sample, this clonotype was seen many times. The J gene is TRBJ1-1, the V gene TRBV12-3 or TRBV12-4; D might be TRBD1 (6 bases). The CDR3 covers 14 residues. The V end was cut by 5 bases, the J end by 7 bases, with 17 bases between. The CDR3 protein is CASSTRTGYDEAFF. The CDR3 DNA is TGTGCCAGCAGTACTAGAACAGGGTACGATGAAGCTTTCTTT.

V gene TRBV6-1 combines with J gene TRBJ2-7; 9 bases map to TRBD2. This CDR3 is 15 amino acids long. V trimming: 6 bases; J trimming: 2 bases; junction bases outside the gene matches: 8. CDR1 MNHNS and CDR2 SASEGT come from the germline V gene. The CDR3: CASSPIAGATYEQYF. Here the CDR3 DNA reads TGTGCCAGCAGCCCGATAGCGGGAGCGACCTACGAGCAGTACTTC.

This clonotype showed up just a few times. This sequence joins TRBV11-2 and TRBJ2-3, with 9 bases matching TRBD2. The germline V gene encodes CDR1 SGHAT and CDR2 FQNNGV. V shed 1 base, J shed 7 bases, and the junction held 9 bases outside the gene matches. The CDR3 sequence is 16 residues long. DNA for the CDR3: TGTGCCAGCAGCTTAGCGGTAGCGGGAGAACCAAATACGCAGTATTTT. This sequence encodes CASSLAVAGEPNTQYF.

To note about this clonotype: A single base separates this from a much larger clone, so it may be a read error. Here the CDR3 reads CASRIQGGETQYF. CDR3 DNA sequence: TGTGCCAGCAGAATACAGGGAGGAGAGACCCAGTACTTC. This chain connects TRBV28 to TRBJ2-5; the D call may be TRBD1 or TRBD2 (6 bases each). V dropped 6 bases and J dropped 4 bases, with 12 bases sitting between them. The CDR3 totals 13 residues. In germline, CDR1 is MDHEN, CDR2 SYDVKM.

V gene TRBV7-9 combines with J gene TRBJ2-1; 11 bases match TRBD2. J gave up 7 bases and V 5 bases, and 19 bases lay outside the gene matches. Germline CDR1 is SEHNR and CDR2 is FQNEAQ (reference sequence). The CDR3 is 19 residues long. CDR3 sequence reads: CASSALQGASGRPINEQFF. The CDR3 nucleotides are TGTGCCAGCAGCGCCTTACAGGGGGCTAGCGGGAGGCCCATTAATGAGCAGTTCTTC.

This clonotype was seen only a few times. An end of the junction differs from the germline gene, which may be a read error. The CDR3 spells CSARDPGLAVLHYEQCF. The CDR3 coding sequence is TGCAGTGCTAGAGATCCAGGACTAGCGGTCCTACACTACGAGCAGTGCTTC. The V and J genes are TRBV20-1 and TRBJ2-7, with 10 bases identical to TRBD2. Germline lookup yields CDR1 DFQATT and CDR2 SNEGSKA (reference sequence). The CDR3 loop spans 17 amino acids.

This clonotype was detected ten times or more. The chain uses TRBV28 and TRBJ2-7; 9 bases fit TRBD1. The CDR3 sequence is 15 residues long. The V segment lost 7 bases and the J segment 1 base; nucleotides outside the gene matches: 8. Germline V gene data show CDR1 as MDHEN and CDR2 as SYDVKM. In nucleotides, the CDR3 is TGTGCCAGCACCCCTCAGGGGACAGGGTCCTACGAGCAGTACTTC. It yields the protein CASTPQGTGSYEQYF.

V gene TRBV28 combines with J gene TRBJ2-2; 8 bases align to TRBD1. This CDR3 has 15 amino acids. Germline CDR1 and CDR2: MDHEN and SYDVKM. The J segment lost 7 bases and the V segment lost 5 bases, leaving 9 bases of the junction unmatched. The CDR3 loop is CASSISGGAGGELFF. The DNA of the CDR3 is TGTGCCAGCAGTATATCAGGGGGCGCAGGCGGGGAGCTGTTTTTT.

CDR3 sequence reads: CASSHLPDRLDGYTF. In DNA, the CDR3 is TGTGCCAGCAGCCATTTACCGGACAGGTTAGATGGCTACACCTTC. The V gene is TRBV6-1, the J gene TRBJ1-2; 7 bases are shared with TRBD1. This CDR3 is built from 15 residues. Germline CDR1 MNHNS, CDR2 SASEGT. V shed 6 bases and J 6 bases; nucleotides not matched to a gene: 13.